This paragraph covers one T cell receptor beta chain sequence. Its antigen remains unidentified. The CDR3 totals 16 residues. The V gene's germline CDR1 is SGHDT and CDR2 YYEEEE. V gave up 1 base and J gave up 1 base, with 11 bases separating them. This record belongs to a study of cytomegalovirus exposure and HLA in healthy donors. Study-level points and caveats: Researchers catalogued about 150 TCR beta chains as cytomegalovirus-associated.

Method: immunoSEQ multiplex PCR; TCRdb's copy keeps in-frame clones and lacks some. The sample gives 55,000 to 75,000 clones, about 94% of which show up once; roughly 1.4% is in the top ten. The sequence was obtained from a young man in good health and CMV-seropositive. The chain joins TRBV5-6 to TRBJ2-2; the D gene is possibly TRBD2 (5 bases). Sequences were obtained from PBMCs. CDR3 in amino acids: CASSLWVTKNTGELFF. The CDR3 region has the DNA TGTGCCAGCAGCTTGTGGGTGACTAAGAACACCGGGGAGCTGTTTTTT.